Below are 3 T cell receptor beta chains sequenced from a single sample in a study of radiation and T cells in renal cell carcinoma. Regarding time point: blood 4 weeks post-SBRT, at nephrectomy. The treatment denotes: 15 Gy SBRT to primary tumor, nephrectomy 4 weeks later. Only in-frame clones appear in the TCRdb table, and some are missing; sequencing was by immunoSEQ multiplex PCR. The sample yields approximately 70,000 clones, 70% to 80% seen once. Sequences were derived from blood, sampled from a patient whose treatment included radiotherapy and nephrectomy. Receptor source: a man aged 55 to 70 with renal cell carcinoma.

The rearrangement uses TRBV5-1 and TRBJ2-3; 7 nucleotides line up with TRBD1. The CDR3 loop spans 14 amino acids. The V gene end was trimmed by 3 bases and the J gene end by 2 bases; junction bases not matched to a gene: 3. CDR1 is SGHRS, CDR2 YFSETQ, per germline. CDR3 residues: CASSSGTVTDTQYF. In nucleotides, the CDR3 is TGCGCCAGCAGCTCCGGGACAGTCACAGATACGCAGTATTTT. Full variable domain (rest looked up from reference TRBV5-1 and TRBJ2-3): KAGVTQTPRYLIKTRGQQVTLSCSPISGHRSVSWYQQTPGQGLQFLFEYFSETQRNKGNFPGRFSGRQFSNSRSEMNVSTLELGDSALYLCASSSGTVTDTQYFGPGTRLTVL.

The J gene is TRBJ1-1, the V gene TRBV19, with 9 bases identical to TRBD1. The V gene end was trimmed by 1 base and the J gene end by 5 bases; junction bases not matched to a gene: 5. This CDR3 is built from 15 residues. Germline lookup yields CDR1 LNHDA and CDR2 SQIVND (reference sequence). The CDR3 DNA reads as TGTGCCAGTAGTATAGTTGGACAGGGGAGAACTGAAGCTTTCTTT. It encodes CASSIVGQGRTEAFF. The whole variable domain, remainder taken from reference TRBV19 and TRBJ1-1, is DGGITQSPKYLFRKEGQNVTLSCEQNLNHDAMYWYRQDPGQGLRLIYYSQIVNDFQKGDIAEGYSVSREKKESFPLTVTSAQKNPTAFYLCASSIVGQGRTEAFFGQGTRLTVV.

This rearrangement joins TRBV10-3 to TRBJ1-2; D gene ambiguous. CDR1 and CDR2 from the germline V gene are ENHRY and SYGVKD. V was clipped by 0 bases and J by 1 base, with 12 bases between them. The CDR3 length is 16 residues. The CDR3 is CAISESGRESNYGYTF. The CDR3 coding sequence is TGTGCCATCAGTGAGTCCGGACGGGAAAGTAACTATGGCTACACCTTC.